The 24 T cell receptor beta chains below all came from one sample that was sequenced in a study of T cells in Graves' hyperthyroidism and ophthalmopathy. The source material, RNA transcripts, was used to amplify TCR beta CDR3 regions. In the first-round RT-PCR of the TCR CDR3, the HTBI primer set was used. TCRdb re-analysed the multiplex PCR reads in MiXCR, keeping a single row per CDR3 protein. The sample has 300,000 to 400,000 distinct CDR3 sequences, more than 11% seen once. The sequenced sample was blood. These TCRs come from a woman between 25 and 40 years old with Graves' hyperthyroidism.

This clonotype has a count of ten or more. The rearrangement uses TRBV28 and TRBJ2-3; the match to TRBD1 covers 10 bases. There are 16 residues in the CDR3. Germline CDR1 reads MDHEN; CDR2 reads SYDVKM. V was clipped by 4 bases and J by 1 base; unmatched bases: 5. CDR3 region: CASSSPGQGGTDTQYF. The CDR3, as DNA: TGTGCCAGCAGTTCACCCGGACAGGGGGGCACAGATACGCAGTATTTT.

Many counts were recorded for this clonotype. The V call is TRBV6-6, the J call TRBJ2-7, with 8 bases aligning to TRBD2. Germline CDR1 is MNHNY and CDR2 is SVGAGI (reference sequence). This CDR3 is built from 17 residues. V lost 0 bases to trimming and J lost 0 bases; unmatched junction nucleotides: 7. The CDR3 nucleotides read TGTGCCAGCAGTTACTCGATTACGCTAGCGGGCTCCTACGAGCAGTACTTC. Encoded protein: CASSYSITLAGSYEQYF.

This clonotype was recorded many times. V and J are TRBV10-3 and TRBJ2-7, with D perhaps given as TRBD1 or TRBD2 (5 bases each). The germline V gene has CDR1 ENHRY and CDR2 SYGVKD. There are 14 residues in the CDR3. The CDR3 sequence is CADPGPPWSYEQYF. CDR3 coding DNA: TGTGCGGACCCGGGACCCCCTTGGTCCTACGAGCAGTACTTC.

The table lists this clonotype with a few counts. This chain links TRBV24-1 with TRBJ1-1; 7 bases are a match to TRBD1. This CDR3 contains 17 residues. V shed 0 bases, J shed 1 base, and the junction held 7 bases outside the gene matches. Germline assignment: CDR1 KGHDR and CDR2 SFDVKD. The DNA for the CDR3 is TGTGCCACCAGTGATTTGCGTAGGGGGCATGGGAACACTGAAGCTTTCTTT. It codes for CATSDLRRGHGNTEAFF.

This chain uses TRBV7-8 with TRBJ1-5; D gene unclear. Germline V gives CDR1 SGHVS, CDR2 FQNEAQ. Trimming left V 5 bases short and J 11 bases short, with 13 bases between. The CDR3 has 12 amino acids. This chain's CDR3 is CASSPPQSAQHF. The CDR3 nucleotides are TGTGCCAGCAGCCCCCCCCAATCGGCCCAGCATTTT.

The sample holds many counts of this clonotype. The V call is TRBV7-9, the J call TRBJ2-2, with TRBD2 matching 10 bases. The germline CDR1 and CDR2 sequences are SEHNR and FQNEAQ (reference sequence). V shed 5 bases, J shed 10 bases, and the junction held 13 bases outside the gene matches. The CDR3 extends over 16 amino acids. CDR3 sequence reads: CASSPGGKREGLELFF. In DNA, the CDR3 is TGTGCCAGCAGCCCGGGGGGCAAGCGGGAGGGCCTGGAGCTGTTTTTT.

The chain uses TRBV7-9 and TRBJ2-7; perhaps D is TRBD1 or TRBD2 (6 bases each). The CDR3 contains 14 residues. Trimming pared 3 bases from V and 7 bases from J, leaving 16 bases between. Per the germline V gene, CDR1 is SEHNR and CDR2 is FQNEAQ (reference sequence). The CDR3 sequence: CASSFGGRRLEQYF. In DNA, the CDR3 is TGTGCCAGCAGCTTCGGGGGCAGGCGCCTAGAGCAGTACTTC.

This clonotype was picked up many times. The rearrangement joins TRBV11-2 to TRBJ2-7, with 12 bases that match TRBD2. Looked up from germline, CDR1 is SGHAT and CDR2 is FQNNGV. Trimming at V came to 10 bases and at J to 0 bases, leaving 25 bases not matched to a gene. The CDR3 is 21 residues long. The CDR3 coding sequence is TGTGCCACCTCGGCCCTACAACTAGCGGGAGGCCAAAAAAGGAGCTCCTACGAGCAGTACTTC. Its protein product is CATSALQLAGGQKRSSYEQYF. Variable domain in full (rest from reference TRBV11-2 and TRBJ2-7): EAGVAQSPRYKIIEKRQSVAFWCNPISGHATLYWYQQILGQGPKLLIQFQNNGVVDDSQLPKDRFSAERLKGVDSTLKIQPAKLEDSAVYLCATSALQLAGGQKRSSYEQYFGPGTRLTVT.

Only a few counts were recorded for this clonotype. The rearrangement joins TRBV11-2 to TRBJ2-7; perhaps D is TRBD1 or TRBD2 (6 bases each). V was cut by 0 bases and J by 5 bases, with 11 bases left in between. This CDR3 comprises 14 residues. In germline, CDR1 is SGHAT, CDR2 FQNNGV. The CDR3 bases are TGTGCCAGCAGCTTAGACCACAGGGAGGACGAGCAGTACTTC. Translating gives CASSLDHREDEQYF.

The chain has TRBV4-3 and TRBJ2-7, with D unclear. Germline CDR1 is LGHNA and CDR2 is YSLEER. The CDR3 has 13 amino acids. V lost 1 base and J 7 bases, leaving 11 bases between the germline ends. The CDR3 sequence is CASSQVRFGEQYF. In DNA form, the CDR3 reads TGCGCCAGCAGCCAAGTCCGGTTTGGGGAGCAGTACTTC.

This chain links TRBV20-1 with TRBJ1-5; TRBD1 agrees at 11 bases. The J segment lost 7 bases and the V segment lost 1 base, leaving 3 bases of the junction unmatched. Per the germline V gene, CDR1 is DFQATT and CDR2 is SNEGSKA (reference sequence). The CDR3 totals 14 residues. CDR3 nucleotides: TGCAGTGCTAGAGGGACAGGGGGCCGGCAGCCCCAGCATTTT. Its protein product is CSARGTGGRQPQHF.

J is TRBJ2-1 and V is TRBV24-1; TRBD2 matches at 14 bases. The CDR3 extends over 13 amino acids. J gave up 9 bases and V 9 bases, and 3 bases lay outside the gene matches. Germline V gene data show CDR1 as KGHDR and CDR2 as SFDVKD. CDR3 nucleotide sequence: TGTGCCACCGGACTAGCGGGAGGCGGTGAGCAGTTCTTC. Amino acid sequence: CATGLAGGGEQFF.

This clonotype appeared a few times. The chain joins TRBV5-6 to TRBJ2-7; 9 nucleotides match TRBD1. Germline loops: CDR1 SGHDT, CDR2 YYEEEE. CDR3 length: 13 amino acids. With 4 bases clipped from V and 5 bases from J, the junction kept 4 bases outside the gene matches. CDR3 sequence (DNA): TGTGCCAGCAGCCATGACAGGGGGGACGAGCAGTACTTC. Its protein product is CASSHDRGDEQYF.

The sample holds a few counts of this clonotype. The chain uses TRBV30 and TRBJ1-1; no reliable D call. The CDR3 is 11 amino acids. Germline CDR1 reads GTSNPN; CDR2 reads SVGIG (reference sequence). V shed 4 bases and J shed 10 bases, with 13 bases lying between them. CDR3 nucleotide sequence: TGTGCCTGGATTATGGGAGGTGGAGCTTTCTTT. This codes for CAWIMGGGAFF.

This clonotype has just a few counts. This sequence joins TRBV20-1 and TRBJ2-7; D possibly uses TRBD1 or TRBD2 (6 bases each). The germline V gene encodes CDR1 DFQATT and CDR2 SNEGSKA (reference sequence). This CDR3 spans 14 amino acids. The V end was cut by 3 bases, the J end by 4 bases, with 16 bases between. CDR3 coding DNA: TGCAGTGCTAGCTTTGGGGGGCGCGAATACGAGCAGTACTTC. It translates to CSASFGGREYEQYF.

This clonotype was counted ten times or more. The gene calls are TRBV28 and TRBJ1-5, with 11 positions matching TRBD1. CDR3 length: 17 residues. The trim removed 4 bases at V and 3 bases at J, leaving 8 bases unmatched. The germline gives CDR1 MDHEN, CDR2 SYDVKM. The DNA for the CDR3 is TGTGCCAGCAGTTCGACACGGGACAGGGGGGTCAATCAGCCCCAGCATTTT. Encoded protein: CASSSTRDRGVNQPQHF.

This clonotype was observed a few times. The CDR3 loop reads CSAPGAQAFF. CDR3 DNA: TGCAGTGCCCCGGGGGCTCAAGCTTTCTTT. The chain has TRBV20-1 and TRBJ1-1; D might be TRBD1 (6 bases). This CDR3 has 10 residues. CDR1 DFQATT and CDR2 SNEGSKA come from the germline V gene (reference sequence). V was trimmed by 6 bases and J by 9 bases, leaving 11 bases between them.

The rearrangement links TRBV4-1 to TRBJ2-3; 7 bases align to TRBD1. J gave up 0 bases and V 2 bases, and 2 bases lay outside the gene matches. This CDR3 is built from 15 residues. Germline V gene data show CDR1 as MGHRA and CDR2 as YSYEKL. The DNA of the CDR3 is TGCGCCAGCAGCCAAAAACAGGGGAGCACAGATACGCAGTATTTT. This encodes CASSQKQGSTDTQYF.

This clonotype was counted many times. J is TRBJ2-7 and V is TRBV11-2; TRBD2 is a possible D gene (6 bases). Germline assignment: CDR1 SGHAT and CDR2 FQNNGV. This CDR3 has 16 amino acids. The ends were cut back, 5 bases at V and 2 bases at J, with 19 bases in the middle. The CDR3: CASSRRIGTLTYEQYF. In DNA form, the CDR3 reads TGTGCCAGCAGCCGGAGAATAGGGACTCTAACCTACGAGCAGTACTTC.

This clonotype appeared many times. The rearrangement joins TRBV7-6 to TRBJ2-7; D is perhaps TRBD2 (6 bases). V lost 1 base, J lost 2 bases, and 12 bases lay in between. Looked up from germline, CDR1 is SGHVS and CDR2 is FNYEAQ. This CDR3 region has 15 residues. The CDR3 protein is CASSLGSGPTYEQYF. As DNA, the CDR3 is TGTGCCAGCAGCTTAGGTAGCGGTCCGACCTACGAGCAGTACTTC.

This clonotype appeared a few times. The chain links TRBV29-1 to TRBJ2-7; weak D call: TRBD2 (6 bases). The CDR3 is 15 residues long. The germline V gene has CDR1 SQVTM and CDR2 ANQGSEA. V lost 6 bases and J lost 3, with 21 bases in between. CDR3 nucleotides: TGCAGCGTGGGGGGACTGGGAGCAGCGGGCTACGAGCAGTACTTC. Encoded protein: CSVGGLGAAGYEQYF.

This clonotype was counted only a few times. The chain carries TRBV6-1 and TRBJ1-3; perhaps TRBD1 as D (6 bases). The CDR3 runs to 15 residues. V was shortened by 3 bases and J by 2 bases, with 11 bases between the two germline ends. Looked up from germline, CDR1 is MNHNS and CDR2 is SASEGT. CDR3 nucleotide sequence: TGTGCCAGCAGTGAGCCGGCAGGGGCTGGAAACACCATATATTTT. This sequence encodes CASSEPAGAGNTIYF.

This clonotype came up a few times. V and J are TRBV18 and TRBJ2-5; D is undetermined. In germline, CDR1 is KGHSH, CDR2 LQKENI. The CDR3 is 13 residues long. Between the trimmed V and J ends, which lost 2 bases and 13 bases, there was a span of 17 bases. CDR3 nucleotides: TGTGCCAGCTCACCAGAGCGCAGTCACCATTTGTACTTC. Its translation is CASSPERSHHLYF.

This clonotype was seen many times. V is TRBV7-2 and J is TRBJ2-3; 9 bases line up with TRBD2. The ends lost 3 bases at V and 4 bases at J; junction bases unmatched: 11. Germline values: CDR1 SGHTA, CDR2 FQGNSA. The CDR3 runs to 17 residues. DNA of the CDR3: TGTGCCAGCAGCTTGGGGATTAGCGGGAGTACGGCAGATACGCAGTATTTT. Translating gives CASSLGISGSTADTQYF.